This T cell receptor (beta chain) was sequenced for a study of T cell clonality in common variable immunodeficiency. Looked up from germline, CDR1 is WSHSY and CDR2 is SAAADI. This CDR3 region has 13 residues. The junction had 2 bases not matched to a gene; V was cut back by 8 bases and J by 2 bases. This table comes from immunoSEQ multiplex PCR, and its TCRdb copy is limited to in-frame clones, with some not included. This sample carries around 34,000 clones, none of them present only once. Study-wide findings and caveats: What drives increased CVID clonality needs T cell subpopulation sequencing.

This clone turned up a few times. Its antigen is not identified. The read stops 3 residues short of the end of the CDR3; the missing end is completed from the germline J gene. The sequenced sample consisted of peripheral blood mononuclear cells. V is TRBV10-2 and J is TRBJ1-3; the match to TRBD1 covers 8 bases. The receptor comes from a person aged 18 to 69 in good health. The CDR3 sequence: CASGQGPGNTIYF. Partial CDR3 DNA: TGCGCCAGCGGACAGGGACCTGGAAACACC.